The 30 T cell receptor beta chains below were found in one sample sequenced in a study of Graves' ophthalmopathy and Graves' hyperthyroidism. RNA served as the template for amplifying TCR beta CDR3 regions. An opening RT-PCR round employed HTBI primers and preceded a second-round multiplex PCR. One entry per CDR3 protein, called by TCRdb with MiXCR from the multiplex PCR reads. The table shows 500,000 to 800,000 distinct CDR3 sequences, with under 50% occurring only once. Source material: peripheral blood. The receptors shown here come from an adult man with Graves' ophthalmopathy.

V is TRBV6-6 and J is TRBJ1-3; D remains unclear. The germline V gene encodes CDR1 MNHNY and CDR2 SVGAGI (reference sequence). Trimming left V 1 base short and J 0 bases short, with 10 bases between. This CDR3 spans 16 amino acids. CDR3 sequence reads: CASSYLDGPSGNTIYF. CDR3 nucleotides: TGTGCCAGCAGTTACTTGGACGGACCCTCTGGAAACACCATATATTTT.

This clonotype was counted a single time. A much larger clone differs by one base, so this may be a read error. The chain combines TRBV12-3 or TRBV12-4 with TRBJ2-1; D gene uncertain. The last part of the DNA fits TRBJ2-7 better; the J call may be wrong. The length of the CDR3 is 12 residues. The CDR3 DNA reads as TGTGCCAGCAGCTTTCCCCAAGGTGAGCAGTACGTC. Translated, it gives CASSFPQGEQYV.

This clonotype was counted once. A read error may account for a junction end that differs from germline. CDR3 sequence (DNA): TGTGCCAGCAAACGGCGGGCGCCACGACGCGCGAACACCGGGGAGCTGTCTTGG. Protein sequence: CASKRRAPRRANTGELSW. The chain employs TRBV2 and TRBJ2-2, with D possibly TRBD2 on 5 matching bases. CDR1 and CDR2 (germline): SNHLY, FYNNEI. The CDR3 is made up of 18 amino acids.

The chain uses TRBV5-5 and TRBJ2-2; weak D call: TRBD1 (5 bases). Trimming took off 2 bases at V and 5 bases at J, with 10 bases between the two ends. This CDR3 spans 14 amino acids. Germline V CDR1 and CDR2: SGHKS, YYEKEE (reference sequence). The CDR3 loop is CASSFRAGTGELFF. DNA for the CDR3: TGTGCCAGCAGCTTCAGGGCTGGGACCGGGGAGCTGTTTTTT. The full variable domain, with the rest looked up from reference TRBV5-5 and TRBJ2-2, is DAGVTQSPTHLIKTRGQQVTLRCSPISGHKSVSWYQQVLGQGPQFIFQYYEKEERGRGNFPDRFSARQFPNYSSELNVNALLLGDSALYLCASSFRAGTGELFFGEGSRLTVL.

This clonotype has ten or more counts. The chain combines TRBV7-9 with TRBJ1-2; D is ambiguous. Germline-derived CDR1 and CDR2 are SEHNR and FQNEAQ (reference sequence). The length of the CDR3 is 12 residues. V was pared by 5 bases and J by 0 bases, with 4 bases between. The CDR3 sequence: CASSASNYGYTF. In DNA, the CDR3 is TGTGCCAGCAGCGCCTCTAACTATGGCTACACCTTC.

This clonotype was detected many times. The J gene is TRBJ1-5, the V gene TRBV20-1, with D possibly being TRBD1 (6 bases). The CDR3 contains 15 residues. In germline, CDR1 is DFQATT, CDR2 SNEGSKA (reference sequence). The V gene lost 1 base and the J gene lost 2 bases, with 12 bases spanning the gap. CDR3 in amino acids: CSARANRDGNQPQHF. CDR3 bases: TGCAGTGCTAGAGCAAACAGGGATGGCAATCAGCCCCAGCATTTT.

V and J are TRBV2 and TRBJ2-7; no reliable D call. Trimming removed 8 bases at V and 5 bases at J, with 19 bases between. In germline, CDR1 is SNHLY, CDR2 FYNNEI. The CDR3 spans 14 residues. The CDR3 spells CASSPTGLPHEQYF. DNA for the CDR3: TGTGCCAGCTCACCGACGGGCCTTCCCCACGAGCAGTACTTC.

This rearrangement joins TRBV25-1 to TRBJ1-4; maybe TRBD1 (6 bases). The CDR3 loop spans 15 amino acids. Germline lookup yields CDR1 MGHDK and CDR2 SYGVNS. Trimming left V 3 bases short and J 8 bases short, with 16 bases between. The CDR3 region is CASSEDSAVPEKLFF. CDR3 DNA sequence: TGTGCCAGCAGTGAGGACAGTGCGGTTCCGGAAAAACTGTTTTTT.

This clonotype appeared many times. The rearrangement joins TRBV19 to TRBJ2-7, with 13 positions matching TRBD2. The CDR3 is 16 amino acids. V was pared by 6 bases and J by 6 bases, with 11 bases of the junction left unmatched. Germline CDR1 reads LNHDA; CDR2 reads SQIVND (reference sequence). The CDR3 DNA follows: TGTGCCAGTAGCACCCTCGGACTAGCGGGAGCCGGCGAGCAGTACTTC. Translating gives CASSTLGLAGAGEQYF. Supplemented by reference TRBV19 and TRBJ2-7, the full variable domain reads DGGITQSPKYLFRKEGQNVTLSCEQNLNHDAMYWYRQDPGQGLRLIYYSQIVNDFQKGDIAEGYSVSREKKESFPLTVTSAQKNPTAFYLCASSTLGLAGAGEQYFGPGTRLTVT.

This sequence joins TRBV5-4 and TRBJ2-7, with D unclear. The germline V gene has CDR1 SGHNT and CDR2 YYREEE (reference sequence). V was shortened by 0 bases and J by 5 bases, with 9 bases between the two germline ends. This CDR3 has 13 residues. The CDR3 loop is CASSLVADDEQYF. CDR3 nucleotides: TGTGCCAGCAGCTTGGTGGCGGACGACGAGCAGTACTTC.

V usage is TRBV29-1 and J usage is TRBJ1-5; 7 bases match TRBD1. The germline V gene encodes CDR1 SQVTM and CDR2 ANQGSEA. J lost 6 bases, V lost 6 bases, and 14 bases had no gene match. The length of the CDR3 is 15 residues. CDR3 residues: CSVATGTVNGQPQHF. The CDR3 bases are TGCAGCGTCGCTACCGGGACAGTAAACGGTCAGCCCCAGCATTTT. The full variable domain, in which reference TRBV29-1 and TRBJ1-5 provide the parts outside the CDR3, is SAVISQKPSRDICQRGTSLTIQCQVDSQVTMMFWYRQQPGQSLTLIATANQGSEATYESGFVIDKFPISRPNLTFSTLTVSNMSPEDSSIYLCSVATGTVNGQPQHFGDGTRLSIL.

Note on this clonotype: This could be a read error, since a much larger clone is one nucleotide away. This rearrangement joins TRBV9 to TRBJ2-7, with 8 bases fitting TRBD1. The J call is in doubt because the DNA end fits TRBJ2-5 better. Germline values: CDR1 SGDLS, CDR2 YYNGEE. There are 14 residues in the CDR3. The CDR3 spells CASSQTTGAETQYF. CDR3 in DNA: TGCGCCAGCAGCCAAACGACAGGGGCGGAGACCCAGTACTTC.

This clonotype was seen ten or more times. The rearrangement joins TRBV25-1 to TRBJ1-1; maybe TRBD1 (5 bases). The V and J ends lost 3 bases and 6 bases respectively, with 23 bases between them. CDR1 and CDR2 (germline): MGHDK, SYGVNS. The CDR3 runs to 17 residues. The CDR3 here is CASSDTRSGLQGAEAFF. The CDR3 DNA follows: TGTGCCAGCAGTGATACGAGATCGGGACTCCAGGGAGCTGAAGCTTTCTTT.

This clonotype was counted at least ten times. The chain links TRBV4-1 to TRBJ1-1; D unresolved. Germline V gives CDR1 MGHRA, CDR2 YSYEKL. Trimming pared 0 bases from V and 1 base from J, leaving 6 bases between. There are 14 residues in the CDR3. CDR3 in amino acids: CASSQDAANTEAFF. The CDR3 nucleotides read TGCGCCAGCAGCCAAGATGCTGCGAACACTGAAGCTTTCTTT.

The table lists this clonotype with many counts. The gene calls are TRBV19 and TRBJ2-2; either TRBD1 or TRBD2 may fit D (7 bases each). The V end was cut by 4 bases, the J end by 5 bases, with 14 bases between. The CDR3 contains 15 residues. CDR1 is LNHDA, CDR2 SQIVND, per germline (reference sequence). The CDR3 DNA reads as TGTGCCAGTAGTACCTCAGGGGGAGGGACCGGGGAGCTGTTTTTT. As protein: CASSTSGGGTGELFF. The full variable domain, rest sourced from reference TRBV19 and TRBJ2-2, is DGGITQSPKYLFRKEGQNVTLSCEQNLNHDAMYWYRQDPGQGLRLIYYSQIVNDFQKGDIAEGYSVSREKKESFPLTVTSAQKNPTAFYLCASSTSGGGTGELFFGEGSRLTVL.

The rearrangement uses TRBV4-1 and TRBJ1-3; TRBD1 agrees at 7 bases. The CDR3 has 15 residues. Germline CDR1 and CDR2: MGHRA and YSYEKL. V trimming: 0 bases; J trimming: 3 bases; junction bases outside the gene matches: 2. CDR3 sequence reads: CASSQETGNGNTIYF. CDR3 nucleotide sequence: TGCGCCAGCAGCCAAGAGACAGGGAATGGAAACACCATATATTTT.

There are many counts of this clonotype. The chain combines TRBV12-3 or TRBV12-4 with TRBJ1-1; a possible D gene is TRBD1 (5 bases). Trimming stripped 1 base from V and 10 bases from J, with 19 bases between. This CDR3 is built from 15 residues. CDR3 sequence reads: CASSLEGGSRVRAFF. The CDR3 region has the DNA TGTGCCAGCAGTTTAGAGGGCGGGTCCAGGGTTCGAGCTTTCTTT.

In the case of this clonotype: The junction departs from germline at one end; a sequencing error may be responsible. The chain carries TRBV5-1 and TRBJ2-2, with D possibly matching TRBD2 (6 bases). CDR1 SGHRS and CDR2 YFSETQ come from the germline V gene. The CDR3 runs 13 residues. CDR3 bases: TGCGCCAGCAGCTCGGACACTTGGGGGGAGCCGTTTTTT. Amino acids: CASSSDTWGEPFF.

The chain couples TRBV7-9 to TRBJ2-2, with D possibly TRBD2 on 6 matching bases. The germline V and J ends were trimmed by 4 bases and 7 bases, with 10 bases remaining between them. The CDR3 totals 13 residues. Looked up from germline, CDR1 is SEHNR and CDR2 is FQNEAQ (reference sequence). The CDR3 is CASSSAGRGELFF. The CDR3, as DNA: TGTGCCAGCAGCTCGGCGGGGCGCGGGGAGCTGTTTTTT. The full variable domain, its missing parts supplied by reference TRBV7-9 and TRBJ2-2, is DTGVSQNPRHKITKRGQNVTFRCDPISEHNRLYWYRQTLGQGPEFLTYFQNEAQLEKSRLLSDRFSAERPKGSFSTLEIQRTEQGDSAMYLCASSSAGRGELFFGEGSRLTVL.

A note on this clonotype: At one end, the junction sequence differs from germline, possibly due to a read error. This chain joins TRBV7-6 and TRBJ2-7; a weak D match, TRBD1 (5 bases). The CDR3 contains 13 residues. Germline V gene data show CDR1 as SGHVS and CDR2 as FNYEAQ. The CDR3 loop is CTSSQVSGYEQYF. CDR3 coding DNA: TGTACCAGCAGCCAAGTGTCAGGGTACGAGCAGTACTTC.

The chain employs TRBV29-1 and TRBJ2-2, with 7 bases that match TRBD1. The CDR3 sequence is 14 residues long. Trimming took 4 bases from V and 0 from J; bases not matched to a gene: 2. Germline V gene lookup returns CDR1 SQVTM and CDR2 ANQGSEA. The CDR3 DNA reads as TGCAGCGTTGTACAGGGGCCGAACACCGGGGAGCTGTTTTTT. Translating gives CSVVQGPNTGELFF.

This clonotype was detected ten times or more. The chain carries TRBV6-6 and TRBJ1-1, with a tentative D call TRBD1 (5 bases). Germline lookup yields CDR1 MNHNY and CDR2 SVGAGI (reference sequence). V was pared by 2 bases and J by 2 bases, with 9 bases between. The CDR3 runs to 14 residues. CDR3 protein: CASSYRGDNTEAFF. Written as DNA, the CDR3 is TGTGCCAGCAGTTACAGGGGAGACAACACTGAAGCTTTCTTT.

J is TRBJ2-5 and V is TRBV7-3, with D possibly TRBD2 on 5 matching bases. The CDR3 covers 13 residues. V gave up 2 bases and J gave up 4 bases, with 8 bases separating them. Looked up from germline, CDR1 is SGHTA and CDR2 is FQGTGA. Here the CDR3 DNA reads TGTGCCAGCAGCTTACAGCGGACAGAGACCCAGTACTTC. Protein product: CASSLQRTETQYF.

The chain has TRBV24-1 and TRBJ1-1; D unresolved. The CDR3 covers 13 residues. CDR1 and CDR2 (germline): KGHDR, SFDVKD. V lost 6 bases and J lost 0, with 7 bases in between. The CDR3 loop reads CATSYGVNTEAFF. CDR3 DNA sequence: TGTGCCACCAGTTACGGGGTGAACACTGAAGCTTTCTTT.

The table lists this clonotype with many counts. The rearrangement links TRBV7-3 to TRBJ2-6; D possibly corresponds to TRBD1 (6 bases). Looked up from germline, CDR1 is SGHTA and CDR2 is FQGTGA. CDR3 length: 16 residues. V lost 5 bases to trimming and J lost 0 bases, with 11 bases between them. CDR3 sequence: CASSPYRASGANVLTF. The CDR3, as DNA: TGTGCCAGCAGCCCCTACAGGGCCTCTGGGGCCAACGTCCTGACTTTC.

The CDR3: CASSLGGLSYNEQYF. CDR3 nucleotides: TGTGCCAGCAGCTTAGGGGGACTGTCCTACAATGAGCAGTACTTC. The chain uses TRBV7-2 and TRBJ2-7; the D gene is possibly TRBD2 (6 bases). V was pared by 1 base and J by 7 bases, with 17 bases between. This CDR3 has 15 residues. CDR1 and CDR2 (germline): SGHTA, FQGNSA.

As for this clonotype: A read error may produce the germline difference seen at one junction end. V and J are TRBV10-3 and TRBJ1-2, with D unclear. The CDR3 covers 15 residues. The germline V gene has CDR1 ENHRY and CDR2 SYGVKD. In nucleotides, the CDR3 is TGTGCCAGCAGTGACTCGGGCCTCCTCGGCCGAGGCTACACCTTC. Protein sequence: CASSDSGLLGRGYTF.

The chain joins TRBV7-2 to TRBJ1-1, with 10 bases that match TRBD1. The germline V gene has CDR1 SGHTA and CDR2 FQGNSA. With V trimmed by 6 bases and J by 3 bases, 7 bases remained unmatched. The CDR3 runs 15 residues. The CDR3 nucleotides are TGTGCCAGCAGTTTACCGGACAGGGGGGACACTGAAGCTTTCTTT. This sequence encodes CASSLPDRGDTEAFF.

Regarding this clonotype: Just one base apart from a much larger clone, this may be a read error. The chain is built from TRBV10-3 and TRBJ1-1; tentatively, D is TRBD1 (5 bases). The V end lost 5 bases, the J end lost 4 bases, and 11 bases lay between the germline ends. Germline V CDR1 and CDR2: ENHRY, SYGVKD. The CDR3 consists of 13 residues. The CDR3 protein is CAISSGGRTEAFF. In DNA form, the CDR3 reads TGTGCCATCAGTTCGGGGGGACGCACTGAAGCTTTCTTT.

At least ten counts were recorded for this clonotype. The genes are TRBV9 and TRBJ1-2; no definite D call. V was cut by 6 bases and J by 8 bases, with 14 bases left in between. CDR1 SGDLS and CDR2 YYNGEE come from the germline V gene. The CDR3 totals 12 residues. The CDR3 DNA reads TGTGCCAGCACCCCCCGGGGAGACGGCTACACCTTC. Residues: CASTPRGDGYTF.